This TCR beta chain was identified during a study of cytomegalovirus exposure and HLA in healthy donors. Researchers ran the PCR with 60 Vbeta and 13 Jbeta primers. Here immunoSEQ multiplex PCR was the method, and the copy in TCRdb shows in-frame clones only, minus some. Of about 220,000 clones listed, about 80% are singletons. Study observations and caveats: Accurate prediction of most subjects' HLA-A and HLA-B alleles from TCR beta sequences was reported.

The germline gives CDR1 MNHEY, CDR2 SMNVEV (reference sequence). The CDR3 has 14 amino acids. Of note for this clone: Its target is not known. The junction departs from germline at one end; a sequencing error may be responsible.

This rearrangement joins TRBV27 to TRBJ2-7; 12 bases align to TRBD2. The sequence was obtained from a male donor in good health and CMV-seronegative. The sample taken for sequencing was PBMCs. The CDR3 DNA is TGTGCCAGCAGTTTAGGAAAAGGACTAGCGGGATCCAACTTC. Amino acid sequence: CASSLGKGLAGSNF.